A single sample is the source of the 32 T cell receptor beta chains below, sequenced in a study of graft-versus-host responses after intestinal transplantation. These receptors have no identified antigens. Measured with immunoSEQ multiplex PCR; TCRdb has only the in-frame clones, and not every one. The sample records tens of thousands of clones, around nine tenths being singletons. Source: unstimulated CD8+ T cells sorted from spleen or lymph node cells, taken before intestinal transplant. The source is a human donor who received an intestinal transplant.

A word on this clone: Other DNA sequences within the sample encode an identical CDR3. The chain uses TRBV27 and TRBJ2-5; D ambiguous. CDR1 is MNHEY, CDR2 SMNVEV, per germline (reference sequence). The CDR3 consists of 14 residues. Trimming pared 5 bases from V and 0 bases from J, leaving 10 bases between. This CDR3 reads CASSRAEYQETQYF. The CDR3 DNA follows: TGTGCCAGCAGTCGGGCGGAGTACCAAGAGACCCAGTACTTC.

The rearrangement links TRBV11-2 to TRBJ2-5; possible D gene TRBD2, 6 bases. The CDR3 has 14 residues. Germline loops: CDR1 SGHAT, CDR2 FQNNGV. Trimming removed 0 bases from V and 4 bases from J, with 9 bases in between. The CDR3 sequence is CASSLELGGETQYF. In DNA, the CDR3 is TGTGCCAGCAGCTTAGAGCTGGGGGGAGAGACCCAGTACTTC.

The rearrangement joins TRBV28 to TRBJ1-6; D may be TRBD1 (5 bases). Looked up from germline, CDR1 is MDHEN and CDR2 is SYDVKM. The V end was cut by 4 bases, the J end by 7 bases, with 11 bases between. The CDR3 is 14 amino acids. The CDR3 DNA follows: TGTGCCAGCAGTTCCGGGGCGATCAATTCACCCCTCCACTTT. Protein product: CASSSGAINSPLHF.

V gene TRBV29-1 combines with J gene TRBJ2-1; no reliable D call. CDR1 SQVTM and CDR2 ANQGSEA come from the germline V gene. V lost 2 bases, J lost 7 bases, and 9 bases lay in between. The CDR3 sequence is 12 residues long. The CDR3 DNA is TGCAGCGTTGAACTTTTACTAAATGAGCAGTTCTTC. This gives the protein CSVELLLNEQFF.

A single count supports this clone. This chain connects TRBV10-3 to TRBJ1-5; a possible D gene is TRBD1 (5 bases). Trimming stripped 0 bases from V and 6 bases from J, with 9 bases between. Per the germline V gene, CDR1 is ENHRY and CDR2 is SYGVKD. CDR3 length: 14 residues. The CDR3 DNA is TGTGCCATCAGTGAGTCTGCAGGGCTTCAGCCCCAGCATTTT. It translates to CAISESAGLQPQHF.

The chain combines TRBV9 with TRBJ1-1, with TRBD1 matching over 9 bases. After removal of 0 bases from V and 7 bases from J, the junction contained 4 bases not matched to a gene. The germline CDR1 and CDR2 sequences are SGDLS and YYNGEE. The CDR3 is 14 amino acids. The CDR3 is CASSVGGQGFEAFF. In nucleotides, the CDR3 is TGTGCCAGCAGCGTAGGTGGACAGGGGTTTGAAGCTTTCTTT.

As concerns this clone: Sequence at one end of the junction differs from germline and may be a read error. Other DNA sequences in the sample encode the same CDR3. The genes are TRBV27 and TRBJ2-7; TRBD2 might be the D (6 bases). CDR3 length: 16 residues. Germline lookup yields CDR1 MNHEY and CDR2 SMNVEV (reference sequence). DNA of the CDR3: TGTGCCAGTTCACCCGGGGGTAGCGGTCTCTCCTACGAGCAATACTTC. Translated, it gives CASSPGGSGLSYEQYF.

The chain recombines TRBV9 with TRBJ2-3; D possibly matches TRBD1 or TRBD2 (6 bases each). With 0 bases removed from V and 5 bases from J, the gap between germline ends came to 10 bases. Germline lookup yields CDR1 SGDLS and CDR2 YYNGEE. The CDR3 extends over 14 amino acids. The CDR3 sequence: CASSVEGGIDTQYF. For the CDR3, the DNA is TGTGCCAGCAGCGTAGAGGGGGGAATAGATACGCAGTATTTT.

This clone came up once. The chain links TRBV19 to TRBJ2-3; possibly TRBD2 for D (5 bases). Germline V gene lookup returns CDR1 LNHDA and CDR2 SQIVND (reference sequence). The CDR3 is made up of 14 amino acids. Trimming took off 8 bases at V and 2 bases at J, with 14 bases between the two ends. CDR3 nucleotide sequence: TGTGCCAGTGCCCACGGGGATGACACAGATACGCAGTATTTT. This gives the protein CASAHGDDTDTQYF.

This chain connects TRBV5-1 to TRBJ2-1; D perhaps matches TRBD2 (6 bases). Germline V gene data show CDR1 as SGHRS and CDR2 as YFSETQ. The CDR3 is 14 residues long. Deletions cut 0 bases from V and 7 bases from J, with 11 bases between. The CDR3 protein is CASSLVGGKNEQFF. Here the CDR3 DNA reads TGCGCCAGCAGCTTGGTTGGGGGGAAAAATGAGCAGTTCTTC.

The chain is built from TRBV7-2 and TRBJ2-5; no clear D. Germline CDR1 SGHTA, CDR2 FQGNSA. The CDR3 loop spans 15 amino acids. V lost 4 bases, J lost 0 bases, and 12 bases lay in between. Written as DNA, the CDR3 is TGTGCCAGCAGCTCCCACTATCCCAACCAAGAGACCCAGTACTTC. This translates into CASSSHYPNQETQYF.

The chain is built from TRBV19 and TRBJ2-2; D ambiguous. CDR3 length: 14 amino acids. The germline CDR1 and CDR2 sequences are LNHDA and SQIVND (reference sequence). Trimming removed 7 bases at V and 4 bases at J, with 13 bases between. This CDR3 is CASMGHGITGELFF. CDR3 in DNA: TGTGCCAGTATGGGTCATGGAATCACCGGGGAGCTGTTTTTT.

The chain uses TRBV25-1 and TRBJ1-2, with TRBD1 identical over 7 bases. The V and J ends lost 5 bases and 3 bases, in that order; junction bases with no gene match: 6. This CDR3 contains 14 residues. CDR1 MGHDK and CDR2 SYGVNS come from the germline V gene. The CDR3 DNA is TGTGCCAGCAGTTTCGGGACAGCCTACTATGGCTACACCTTC. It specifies CASSFGTAYYGYTF.

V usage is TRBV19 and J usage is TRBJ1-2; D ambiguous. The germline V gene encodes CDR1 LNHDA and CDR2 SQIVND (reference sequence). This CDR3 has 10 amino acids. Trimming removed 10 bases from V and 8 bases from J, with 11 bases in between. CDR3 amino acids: CATEMDGYTF. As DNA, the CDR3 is TGTGCCACTGAAATGGACGGCTACACCTTC.

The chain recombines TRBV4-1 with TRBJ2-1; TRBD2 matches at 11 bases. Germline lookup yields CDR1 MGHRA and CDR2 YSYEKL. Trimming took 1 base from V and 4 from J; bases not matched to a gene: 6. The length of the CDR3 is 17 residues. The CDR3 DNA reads TGCGCCAGCAGCCAAGTCGGGGGACTAGCGGATTACAATGAGCAGTTCTTC. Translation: CASSQVGGLADYNEQFF.

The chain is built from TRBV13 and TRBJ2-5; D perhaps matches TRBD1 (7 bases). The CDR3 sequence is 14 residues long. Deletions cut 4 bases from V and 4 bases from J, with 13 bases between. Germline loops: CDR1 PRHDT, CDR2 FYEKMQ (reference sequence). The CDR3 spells CASSSPQGGETQYF. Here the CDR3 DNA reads TGTGCCAGCAGCTCCCCCCAGGGGGGAGAGACCCAGTACTTC.

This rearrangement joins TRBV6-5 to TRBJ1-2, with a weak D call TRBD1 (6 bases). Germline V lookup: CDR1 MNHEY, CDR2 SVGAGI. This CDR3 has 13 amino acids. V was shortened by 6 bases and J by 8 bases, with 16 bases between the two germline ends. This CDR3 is CASRHREGKGYTF. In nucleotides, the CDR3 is TGTGCCAGCAGGCACAGGGAGGGGAAAGGCTACACCTTC.

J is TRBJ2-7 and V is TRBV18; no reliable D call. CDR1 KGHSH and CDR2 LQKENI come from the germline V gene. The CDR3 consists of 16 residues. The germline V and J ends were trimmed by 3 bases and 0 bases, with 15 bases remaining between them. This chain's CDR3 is CASSPPLGWSSYEQYF. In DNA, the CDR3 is TGTGCCAGCTCACCCCCTTTAGGCTGGAGCTCCTACGAGCAGTACTTC. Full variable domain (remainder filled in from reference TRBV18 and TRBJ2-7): NAGVMQNPRHLVRRRGQEARLRCSPMKGHSHVYWYRQLPEEGLKFMVYLQKENIIDESGMPKERFSAEFPKEGPSILRIQQVVRGDSAAYFCASSPPLGWSSYEQYFGPGTRLTVT.

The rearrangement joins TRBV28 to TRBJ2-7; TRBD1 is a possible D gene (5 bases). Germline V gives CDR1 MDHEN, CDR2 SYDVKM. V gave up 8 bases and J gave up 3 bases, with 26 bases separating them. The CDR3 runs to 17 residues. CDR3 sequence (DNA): TGTGCCAGCGCTCTAGTGGGGTACTGGGGCTACTACTACGAGCAGTACTTC. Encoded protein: CASALVGYWGYYYEQYF. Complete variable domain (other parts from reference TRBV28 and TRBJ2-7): DVKVTQSSRYLVKRTGEKVFLECVQDMDHENMFWYRQDPGLGLRLIYFSYDVKMKEKGDIPEGYSVSREKKERFSLILESASTNQTSMYLCASALVGYWGYYYEQYFGPGTRLTVT.

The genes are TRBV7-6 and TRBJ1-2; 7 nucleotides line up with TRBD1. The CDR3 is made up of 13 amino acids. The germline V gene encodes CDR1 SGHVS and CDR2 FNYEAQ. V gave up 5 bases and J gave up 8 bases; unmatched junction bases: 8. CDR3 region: CASSPYRGEGYTF. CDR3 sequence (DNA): TGTGCCAGCAGCCCCTACAGGGGTGAAGGCTACACCTTC.

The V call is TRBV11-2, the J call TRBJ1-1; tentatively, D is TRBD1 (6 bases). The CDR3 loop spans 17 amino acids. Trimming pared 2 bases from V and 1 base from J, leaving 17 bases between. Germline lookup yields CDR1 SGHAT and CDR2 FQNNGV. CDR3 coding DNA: TGTGCCAGCAGCTTACCAATAACGGGGGCCTGGAACACTGAAGCTTTCTTT. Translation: CASSLPITGAWNTEAFF.

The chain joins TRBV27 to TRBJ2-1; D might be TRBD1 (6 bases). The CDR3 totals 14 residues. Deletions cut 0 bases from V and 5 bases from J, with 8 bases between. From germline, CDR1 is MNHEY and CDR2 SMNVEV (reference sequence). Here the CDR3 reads CASSLSGANNEQFF. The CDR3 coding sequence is TGTGCCAGCAGTTTATCGGGGGCTAACAATGAGCAGTTCTTC.

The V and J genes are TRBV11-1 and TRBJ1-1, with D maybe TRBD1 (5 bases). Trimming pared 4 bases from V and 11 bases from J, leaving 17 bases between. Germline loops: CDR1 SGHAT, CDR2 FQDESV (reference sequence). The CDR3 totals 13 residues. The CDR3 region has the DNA TGTGCCAGCAGCTCGACAGATTCCGGGCTGGCTTTCTTT. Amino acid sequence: CASSSTDSGLAFF. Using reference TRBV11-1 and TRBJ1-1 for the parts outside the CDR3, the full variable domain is EAEVAQSPRYKITEKSQAVAFWCDPISGHATLYWYRQILGQGPELLVQFQDESVVDDSQLPKDRFSAERLKGVDSTLKIQPAELGDSAMYLCASSSTDSGLAFFGQGTRLTVV.

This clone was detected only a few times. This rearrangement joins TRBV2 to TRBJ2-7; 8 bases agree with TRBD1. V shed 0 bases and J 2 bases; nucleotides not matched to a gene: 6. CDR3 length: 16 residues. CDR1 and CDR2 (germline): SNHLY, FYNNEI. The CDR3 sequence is CASSEAGTGFAYEQYF. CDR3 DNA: TGTGCCAGCAGTGAAGCCGGGACAGGCTTTGCCTACGAGCAGTACTTC.

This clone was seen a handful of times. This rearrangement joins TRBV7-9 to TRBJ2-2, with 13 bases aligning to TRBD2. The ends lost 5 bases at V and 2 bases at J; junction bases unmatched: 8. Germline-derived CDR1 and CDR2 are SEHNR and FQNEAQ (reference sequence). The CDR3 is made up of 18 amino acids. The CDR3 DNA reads TGTGCCAGCAGCCCCTTCTGGGGACTAGCGGGAAACACCGGGGAGCTGTTTTTT. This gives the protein CASSPFWGLAGNTGELFF.

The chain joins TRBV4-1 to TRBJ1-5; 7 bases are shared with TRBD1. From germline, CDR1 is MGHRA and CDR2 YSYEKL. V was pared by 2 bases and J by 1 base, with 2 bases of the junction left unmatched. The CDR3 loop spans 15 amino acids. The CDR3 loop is CASSQMTGSNQPQHF. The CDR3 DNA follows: TGCGCCAGCAGCCAAATGACAGGGAGCAATCAGCCCCAGCATTTT.

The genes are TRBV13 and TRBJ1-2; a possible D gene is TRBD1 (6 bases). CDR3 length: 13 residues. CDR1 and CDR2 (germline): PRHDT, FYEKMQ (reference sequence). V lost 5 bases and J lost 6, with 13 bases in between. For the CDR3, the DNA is TGTGCCAGCAGCCATACAGGGCCAAATGGCTACACCTTC. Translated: CASSHTGPNGYTF.

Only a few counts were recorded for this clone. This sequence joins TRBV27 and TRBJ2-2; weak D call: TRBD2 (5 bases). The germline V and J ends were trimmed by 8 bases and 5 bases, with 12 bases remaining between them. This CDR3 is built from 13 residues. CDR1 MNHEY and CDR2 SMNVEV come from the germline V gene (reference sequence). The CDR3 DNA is TGTGCCAGCGGATGGTCGGGAACCGGGGAGCTGTTTTTT. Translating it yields CASGWSGTGELFF.

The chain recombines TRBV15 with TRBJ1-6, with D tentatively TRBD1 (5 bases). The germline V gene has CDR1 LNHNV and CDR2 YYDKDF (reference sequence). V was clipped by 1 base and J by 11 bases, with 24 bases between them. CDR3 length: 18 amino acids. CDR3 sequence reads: CATSRAGIAGPFFTPLHF. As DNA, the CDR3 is TGTGCCACCAGCAGAGCGGGCATCGCAGGGCCTTTTTTCACACCCCTCCACTTT.

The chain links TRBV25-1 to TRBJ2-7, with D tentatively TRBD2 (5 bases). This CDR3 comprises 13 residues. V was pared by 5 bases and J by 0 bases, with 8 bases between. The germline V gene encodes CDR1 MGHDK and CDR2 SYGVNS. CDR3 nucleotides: TGTGCCAGCAGTCACGGACTCTCCTACGAGCAGTACTTC. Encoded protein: CASSHGLSYEQYF.

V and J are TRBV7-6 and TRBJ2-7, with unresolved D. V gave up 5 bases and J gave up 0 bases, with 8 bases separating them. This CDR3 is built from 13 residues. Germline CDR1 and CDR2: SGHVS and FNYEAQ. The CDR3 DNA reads TGTGCCAGCAGCAGTCCCCTCTCCTACGAGCAGTACTTC. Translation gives CASSSPLSYEQYF.

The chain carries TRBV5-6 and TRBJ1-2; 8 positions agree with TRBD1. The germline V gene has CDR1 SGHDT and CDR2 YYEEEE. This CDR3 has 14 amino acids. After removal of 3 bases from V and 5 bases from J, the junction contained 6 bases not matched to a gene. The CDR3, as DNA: TGTGCCAGCAGCTCAGGACAGGGAGCTTATGGCTACACCTTC. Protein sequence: CASSSGQGAYGYTF.